This T cell receptor (beta chain) was recorded in a study of blood T cell repertoires in COVID-19. V was cut by 5 bases and J by 1 base, with 9 bases left in between. CDR3 length: 13 amino acids. In germline, CDR1 is SGHRS, CDR2 YFSETQ. In the original workflow: For nucleated cells, counts were estimated from reference gene primer amplification. Clones were sequenced by immunoSEQ multiplex PCR, and TCRdb holds only the in-frame ones, with some missing. The V and J calls and clone size come from that table; D and trimming were worked out from the DNA. The data hold around 97,000 clones, with approximately 89% observed a single time. This clone was counted a single time.

The origin of this receptor is a woman of 80 years or more in a cohort sampled during active COVID-19. The chain employs TRBV5-1 and TRBJ1-1; D remains ambiguous. The sequencing sample was made of peripheral blood. CDR3 DNA sequence: TGCGCCAGCAGTTCCGACAAGAACACTGAAGCTTTCTTT. Translating it yields CASSSDKNTEAFF. Full variable domain (rest looked up from reference TRBV5-1 and TRBJ1-1): KAGVTQTPRYLIKTRGQQVTLSCSPISGHRSVSWYQQTPGQGLQFLFEYFSETQRNKGNFPGRFSGRQFSNSRSEMNVSTLELGDSALYLCASSSDKNTEAFFGQGTRLTVV.